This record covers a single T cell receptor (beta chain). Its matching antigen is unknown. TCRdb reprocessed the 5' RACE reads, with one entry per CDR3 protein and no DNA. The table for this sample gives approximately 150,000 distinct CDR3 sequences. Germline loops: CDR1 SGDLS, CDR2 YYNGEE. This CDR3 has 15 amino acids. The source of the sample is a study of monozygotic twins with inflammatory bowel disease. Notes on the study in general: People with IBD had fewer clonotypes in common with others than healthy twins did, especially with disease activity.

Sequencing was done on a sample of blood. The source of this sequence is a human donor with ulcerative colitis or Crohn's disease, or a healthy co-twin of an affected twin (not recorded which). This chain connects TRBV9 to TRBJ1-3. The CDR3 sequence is CASSPGSGSGNTIYF.